These 24 T cell receptor beta chains were all obtained from the same sample, sequenced in a study of OX40 agonist ivuxolimab in advanced cancers. Assay used: immunoSEQ multiplex PCR; TCRdb lists only in-frame clones, some missing. The sample includes some 7,900 clones, about 80% seen only once; the top ten take around 17%. The sample here was CD4+ or CD8+ T cells sorted from blood, taken in a trial of the OX40 agonist ivuxolimab. These receptors came from an adult with an advanced solid tumor such as melanoma, head and neck, liver or kidney cancer.

The chain recombines TRBV27 with TRBJ2-3; D ambiguous. The V end lost 3 bases, the J end lost 0 bases, and 13 bases lay between the germline ends. CDR1 is MNHEY and CDR2 is SMNVEV in the germline V gene (reference sequence). CDR3 length: 16 amino acids. The CDR3 sequence: CASSFFSPQSTDTQYF. The DNA for the CDR3 is TGTGCCAGCAGTTTTTTTTCGCCCCAGAGCACAGATACGCAGTATTTT.

V usage is TRBV6-4 and J usage is TRBJ2-2, with D unclear. This CDR3 has 13 amino acids. The germline gives CDR1 MRHNA, CDR2 SNTAGT. The germline V and J ends were trimmed by 9 bases and 0 bases, with 8 bases remaining between them. CDR3 amino acids: CASLFANTGELFF. DNA for the CDR3: TGTGCCAGTTTGTTCGCGAACACCGGGGAGCTGTTTTTT.

The chain links TRBV5-4 to TRBJ1-6; D may be TRBD1 (6 bases). Germline lookup yields CDR1 SGHNT and CDR2 YYREEE (reference sequence). The CDR3 is made up of 17 amino acids. V lost 1 base, J lost 0 bases, and 11 bases lay in between. The CDR3 nucleotides are TGTGCCAGCAGCTTGTACAGGGCGAGCTCCTATAATTCACCCCTCCACTTT. Amino acids: CASSLYRASSYNSPLHF.

A few counts support this clone. Here the CDR3 reads CASSLNLKPEAFF. The CDR3 DNA sequence: TGTGCCAGCAGCCTCAACTTAAAGCCTGAAGCTTTCTTT. V gene TRBV13 combines with J gene TRBJ1-1, with D unclear. V was pared by 5 bases and J by 6 bases, with 13 bases between. The germline CDR1 and CDR2 sequences are PRHDT and FYEKMQ (reference sequence). This CDR3 has 13 amino acids.

The V and J genes are TRBV19 and TRBJ1-2; possibly TRBD1 for D (5 bases). V was pared by 3 bases and J by 5 bases, with 13 bases between. Germline CDR1 reads LNHDA; CDR2 reads SQIVND (reference sequence). The CDR3 runs to 14 residues. The CDR3 protein is CASSMGDAAYGYTF. CDR3 sequence (DNA): TGTGCCAGTAGTATGGGGGACGCTGCTTATGGCTACACCTTC.

This clone turned up a few times. This chain joins TRBV4-3 and TRBJ2-5; TRBD2 might be the D (6 bases). The CDR3 is made up of 15 amino acids. V shed 4 bases and J shed 4 bases, with 16 bases lying between them. Germline V lookup: CDR1 LGHNA, CDR2 YSLEER. As DNA, the CDR3 is TGCGCCAGCAGCCGGACCCTGGAGGGAGGAGAGACCCAGTACTTC. It codes for CASSRTLEGGETQYF.

This chain links TRBV27 with TRBJ1-1; D call uncertain. Trimming removed 2 bases at V and 1 base at J, with 8 bases between. This CDR3 has 14 amino acids. Germline values: CDR1 MNHEY, CDR2 SMNVEV (reference sequence). CDR3 sequence reads: CASSLRGPNTEAFF. CDR3 DNA sequence: TGTGCCAGCAGTTTAAGAGGCCCGAACACTGAAGCTTTCTTT.

CDR3 residues: CASSLTPGGNTIYF. CDR3 nucleotides: TGCGCCAGCAGTCTGACCCCCGGTGGAAACACCATATATTTT. V usage is TRBV4-1 and J usage is TRBJ1-3; D remains unclear. Germline-derived CDR1 and CDR2 are MGHRA and YSYEKL. This CDR3 contains 14 residues. Trimming removed 6 bases from V and 3 bases from J, with 12 bases in between.

This sequence joins TRBV5-4 and TRBJ2-3; possible D gene TRBD1, 6 bases. Trimming pared 2 bases from V and 1 base from J, leaving 14 bases between. The CDR3 loop spans 16 amino acids. Germline assignment: CDR1 SGHNT and CDR2 YYREEE (reference sequence). The CDR3 loop reads CASSFGQYRRTDTQYF. The CDR3 coding sequence is TGTGCCAGCAGCTTCGGACAGTATCGCCGCACAGATACGCAGTATTTT.

This chain connects TRBV7-9 to TRBJ1-1, with D uncertain. This CDR3 comprises 17 residues. Germline CDR1 and CDR2: SEHNR and FQNEAQ (reference sequence). Trimming took 5 bases from V and 0 from J, leaving 19 bases between them. CDR3 amino acids: CASSPWFSGPVNTEAFF. The CDR3 region has the DNA TGTGCCAGCAGCCCATGGTTTTCAGGACCCGTGAACACTGAAGCTTTCTTT.

This chain uses TRBV21-1 with TRBJ2-5; the table's D gene call, TRBD1, was not cross checked with the DNA. TRBV21-1 has pseudogene status. CDR3 length: 18 amino acids. The CDR3: CASSFRDREEDIWETQYF. In DNA form, the CDR3 reads TGTGCCAGCAGCTTTCGGGACAGGGAAGAGGATATTTGGGAGACCCAGTACTTC.

The chain employs TRBV5-1 and TRBJ2-3; 12 bases match TRBD2. Germline CDR1 is SGHRS and CDR2 is YFSETQ. The ends lost 3 bases at V and 2 bases at J; junction bases unmatched: 13. The CDR3 sequence is 19 residues long. DNA for the CDR3: TGCGCCAGCAGCTCTTACGGACTAGCGGGGTCGGAAGACACAGATACGCAGTATTTT. Protein: CASSSYGLAGSEDTDTQYF.

The rearrangement uses TRBV6-5 and TRBJ2-3, with 7 nucleotides matching TRBD2. CDR3 size: 16 residues. Germline assignment: CDR1 MNHEY and CDR2 SVGAGI. J lost 2 bases, V lost 3 bases, and 8 bases had no gene match. The CDR3 nucleotides are TGTGCCAGCAGTTATTTCACCGGGACTAACACAGATACGCAGTATTTT. It yields the protein CASSYFTGTNTDTQYF.

The chain uses TRBV6-5 and TRBJ2-1; D is unclear. CDR3 size: 13 residues. The V end lost 2 bases, the J end lost 1 base, and 3 bases lay between the germline ends. From germline, CDR1 is MNHEY and CDR2 SVGAGI. CDR3 region: CASSYISYNEQFF. CDR3 DNA sequence: TGTGCCAGCAGTTACATTTCCTACAATGAGCAGTTCTTC.

As for this clone: With a far larger clone one base away, a read error is the likely cause. The chain uses TRBV27 and TRBJ2-3, with TRBD2 identical over 14 bases. Germline V gene data show CDR1 as MNHEY and CDR2 as SMNVEV (reference sequence). This CDR3 spans 18 amino acids. The junction had 8 bases not matched to a gene; V was cut back by 0 bases and J by 6 bases. The CDR3 DNA follows: TGTGCCAGCAGTTTATCGTGGACTAGCGGGGGGTGCGGGGATACGCAGTATTTT. Its protein is CASSLSWTSGGCGDTQYF.

The V and J genes are TRBV6-5 and TRBJ1-1; D gene unclear. The V and J ends lost 4 bases and 1 base respectively, with 10 bases between them. From germline, CDR1 is MNHEY and CDR2 SVGAGI. The CDR3 is made up of 14 amino acids. DNA for the CDR3: TGTGCCAGCAGTTCATCCCTCTCGAACACTGAAGCTTTCTTT. This encodes CASSSSLSNTEAFF.

This clone was counted once. J is TRBJ1-2 and V is TRBV11-3; 7 nucleotides agree with TRBD1. Looked up from germline, CDR1 is SGHNT and CDR2 is YENEEA. J was trimmed by 8 bases and V by 2 bases; bases with no gene match: 8. The CDR3 has 14 amino acids. The CDR3 DNA follows: TGTGCCAGCAGCTTATCAGGGGGTCCCTTGGGCTACACCTTC. Protein sequence: CASSLSGGPLGYTF.

Regarding this clone: The junction does not match germline at one end; this may be a read error. This chain links TRBV27 with TRBJ2-1, with TRBD2 as a possible D gene (6 bases). The CDR3 totals 14 residues. Germline loops: CDR1 MNHEY, CDR2 SMNVEV (reference sequence). The CDR3 region is CASSLLAAYDEQFF. The CDR3 DNA is TGTGCCAGCAGTTTATTAGCGGCCTACGATGAGCAGTTCTTC.

The V and J genes are TRBV5-4 and TRBJ2-7; D is undetermined. The CDR3 is 13 amino acids. The V end was cut by 4 bases, the J end by 4 bases, with 12 bases between. Germline V lookup: CDR1 SGHNT, CDR2 YYREEE (reference sequence). CDR3 amino acids: CASSRSGSYEQYF. The DNA for the CDR3 is TGTGCCAGCAGCAGGTCAGGATCTTACGAGCAGTACTTC.

The CDR3 nucleotides read TGTGCCAGCAGTAATAATCCAGGGGGCGAGCAGTACTTC. Translated: CASSNNPGGEQYF. J is TRBJ2-7 and V is TRBV27; 7 nucleotides match TRBD1. Trimming took 5 bases from V and 6 from J; bases not matched to a gene: 7. Germline-derived CDR1 and CDR2 are MNHEY and SMNVEV (reference sequence). CDR3 size: 13 residues.

This sequence joins TRBV6-5 and TRBJ1-1, with D possibly TRBD1 on 6 matching bases. Trimming shortened V by 8 bases and J by 6 bases, and 19 bases separated the two germline ends. The V gene's germline CDR1 is MNHEY and CDR2 SVGAGI. CDR3 length: 14 residues. The CDR3: CASAKSPGHPEAFF. The CDR3 nucleotides read TGTGCCAGCGCCAAATCACCGGGACACCCTGAAGCTTTCTTT.

The V call is TRBV6-6, the J call TRBJ2-3; no clear D. CDR3 length equals 12 residues. The germline V and J ends were trimmed by 0 bases and 4 bases, with 2 bases remaining between them. The germline CDR1 and CDR2 sequences are MNHNY and SVGAGI (reference sequence). The CDR3 DNA reads as TGTGCCAGCAGTTACTCTCCAGATACGCAGTATTTT. Translated: CASSYSPDTQYF.

The CDR3 region is CASSERLDEQFF. The CDR3 nucleotides are TGTGCCAGCAGTGAAAGGCTCGATGAGCAGTTCTTC. The chain links TRBV2 to TRBJ2-1; D remains unclear. CDR3 length: 12 amino acids. CDR1 is SNHLY, CDR2 FYNNEI, per germline. The germline V and J ends were trimmed by 2 bases and 8 bases, with 7 bases remaining between them.

As to this clone: In the same sample, other DNA sequences code for this CDR3. The CDR3 bases are TGTGCCAGCAGCTTGACTAGCGGGGAAACAGATACGCAGTATTTT. Its protein is CASSLTSGETDTQYF. The rearrangement links TRBV7-3 to TRBJ2-3; 11 bases are shared with TRBD2. Germline V gene lookup returns CDR1 SGHTA and CDR2 FQGTGA. The CDR3 consists of 15 residues. V shed 3 bases and J 3 bases; nucleotides not matched to a gene: 2.